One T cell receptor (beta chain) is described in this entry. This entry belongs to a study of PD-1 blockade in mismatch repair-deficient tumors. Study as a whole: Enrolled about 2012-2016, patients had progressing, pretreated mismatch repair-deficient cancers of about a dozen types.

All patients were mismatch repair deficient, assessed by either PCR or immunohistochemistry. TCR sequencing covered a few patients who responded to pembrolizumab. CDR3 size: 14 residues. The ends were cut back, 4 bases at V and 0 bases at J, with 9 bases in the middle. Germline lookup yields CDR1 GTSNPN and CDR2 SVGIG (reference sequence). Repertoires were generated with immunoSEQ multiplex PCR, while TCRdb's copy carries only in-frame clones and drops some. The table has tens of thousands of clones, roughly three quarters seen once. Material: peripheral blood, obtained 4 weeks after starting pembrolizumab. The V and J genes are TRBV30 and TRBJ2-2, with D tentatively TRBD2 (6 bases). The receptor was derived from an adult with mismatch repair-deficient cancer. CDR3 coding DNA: TGTGCCTGGAATACGGGGGCGAACACCGGGGAGCTGTTTTTT. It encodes CAWNTGANTGELFF.